Listed here are 31 T cell receptor beta chains from one sample, sequenced in a study of blood T cell repertoires in COVID-19. The assay was immunoSEQ multiplex PCR, and TCRdb's table has in-frame clones only and misses some. The sample lists approximately 170,000 clones, 80% to 90% occurring once. The sample comprised peripheral blood. Receptor source: a woman older than 75 with COVID-19, enrolled during active disease.

The rearrangement joins TRBV16 to TRBJ1-4; D may be TRBD1 (5 bases). This CDR3 is built from 15 residues. CDR1 and CDR2 from the germline V gene are KGHSY and FQNENV. Trimming cost V 0 bases and J 6 bases, with 11 bases left between them. The CDR3 is CASSQSRQIHEKLFF. CDR3 nucleotides: TGTGCCAGCAGCCAATCGAGACAGATCCATGAAAAACTGTTTTTT.

Concerning this clone itself: A much more abundant neighbour one base away suggests this may be a read error. The chain links TRBV7-8 to TRBJ2-2; 12 bases fit TRBD2. This CDR3 contains 15 residues. CDR1 and CDR2 (germline): SGHVS, FQNEAQ. The trim removed 5 bases at V and 6 bases at J, leaving 4 bases unmatched. CDR3 bases: TGTGCCAGCAGCCCGGGACTAGCGGGCGCCGGGGAGCTGTTTTTT. As protein: CASSPGLAGAGELFF.

CDR3 region: CASSPGRRLAGQNNEQFF. For the CDR3, the DNA is TGTGCCAGCAGCCCAGGGAGAAGACTAGCGGGACAGAACAATGAGCAGTTCTTC. The genes are TRBV7-6 and TRBJ2-1, with 11 bases lining up with TRBD2. The CDR3 is 18 amino acids. Trimming removed 5 bases from V and 5 bases from J; junction bases left unmatched: 14. CDR1 is SGHVS, CDR2 FNYEAQ, per germline.

The chain couples TRBV6-5 to TRBJ1-2; TRBD1 aligns across 8 bases. The CDR3 length is 15 residues. The V segment lost 6 bases and the J segment 3 bases; nucleotides outside the gene matches: 9. Germline CDR1 and CDR2: MNHEY and SVGAGI. CDR3 nucleotide sequence: TGTGCCAGCAGCCGAGGACAGGGCCATTACTATGGCTACACCTTC. Translating it yields CASSRGQGHYYGYTF.

The rearrangement uses TRBV28 and TRBJ1-2; D is perhaps TRBD1 (5 bases). Trimming stripped 3 bases from V and 7 bases from J, with 12 bases between. Germline CDR1 and CDR2: MDHEN and SYDVKM. CDR3 length: 13 amino acids. CDR3 loop: CASSLGREGGYTF. DNA for the CDR3: TGTGCCAGCAGTTTGGGCAGGGAAGGTGGCTACACCTTC.

The chain uses TRBV5-1 and TRBJ2-1, with D perhaps TRBD2 (5 bases). The CDR3 length is 17 residues. The V gene's germline CDR1 is SGHRS and CDR2 YFSETQ. V was trimmed by 3 bases and J by 0 bases, leaving 16 bases between them. The CDR3 bases are TGCGCCAGCAGCTCCGGACTGTCACGGGGCTCCTACAATGAGCAGTTCTTC. As protein: CASSSGLSRGSYNEQFF.

The V and J genes are TRBV2 and TRBJ2-7; the D gene is possibly TRBD2 (6 bases). The CDR3 extends over 13 amino acids. V was clipped by 11 bases and J by 4 bases, with 18 bases between them. Germline V gives CDR1 SNHLY, CDR2 FYNNEI. The CDR3 bases are TGTGCCTCCACTAGGGACTTGGGGTACGAGCAGTACTTC. This gives the protein CASTRDLGYEQYF.

The rearrangement uses TRBV10-3 and TRBJ2-3, with 13 positions matching TRBD2. The J segment lost 4 bases and the V segment lost 10 bases, leaving 8 bases of the junction unmatched. CDR3 length equals 15 residues. The germline V gene has CDR1 ENHRY and CDR2 SYGVKD. The CDR3 DNA follows: TGTGCCACCAGGACTAGCGGGGGACGGGCAGATACGCAGTATTTT. This sequence encodes CATRTSGGRADTQYF.

The rearrangement uses TRBV11-1 and TRBJ1-2; D might be TRBD1 (6 bases). Between the trimmed V and J ends, which lost 1 base and 2 bases, there was a span of 8 bases. There are 14 residues in the CDR3. CDR1 and CDR2 from the germline V gene are SGHAT and FQDESV (reference sequence). The CDR3: CASSLDQGNYGYTF. The CDR3 nucleotides are TGTGCCAGCAGCTTAGATCAGGGGAACTATGGCTACACCTTC.

This clone has more than one count but fewer than ten. This sequence joins TRBV2 and TRBJ2-3, with D possibly TRBD2 on 5 matching bases. The V end was cut by 6 bases, the J end by 10 bases, with 20 bases between. CDR1 and CDR2 (germline): SNHLY, FYNNEI. The CDR3 spans 14 residues. CDR3 protein: CASRPPSSSLAQYF. As DNA, the CDR3 is TGTGCCAGCAGGCCACCCTCTAGCTCGCTAGCGCAGTATTTT.

The chain has TRBV7-2 and TRBJ2-1, with 12 bases matching TRBD1. The CDR3 is 14 residues long. V lost 5 bases and J lost 8; bases outside the gene matches: 4. From germline, CDR1 is SGHTA and CDR2 FQGNSA. For the CDR3, the DNA is TGTGCCAGCAGCCCTAGGGACAGGGGGCATGAGCAGTTCTTC. Translating gives CASSPRDRGHEQFF.

V usage is TRBV7-2 and J usage is TRBJ1-5; TRBD1 matches at 11 bases. The CDR3 spans 18 residues. Trimming removed 3 bases from V and 8 bases from J; junction bases left unmatched: 15. Germline V gene lookup returns CDR1 SGHTA and CDR2 FQGNSA. DNA of the CDR3: TGTGCCAGCAGCTTCGGAGGGGCGCGGGACAGGGGGGGAAAGCCCCAGCATTTT. Translated: CASSFGGARDRGGKPQHF.

The V gene is TRBV7-9, the J gene TRBJ2-5, with 8 bases identical to TRBD1. Germline-derived CDR1 and CDR2 are SEHNR and FQNEAQ (reference sequence). This CDR3 has 16 amino acids. V lost 1 base and J lost 0; bases outside the gene matches: 4. DNA for the CDR3: TGTGCCAGCAGCTTAGGAGCAGGGGGCTACCAAGAGACCCAGTACTTC. Translating gives CASSLGAGGYQETQYF.

The chain recombines TRBV9 with TRBJ2-7; the match to TRBD2 covers 7 bases. Per germline, CDR1 SGDLS and CDR2 YYNGEE. V lost 4 bases to trimming and J lost 4 bases; unmatched junction nucleotides: 2. The CDR3 loop spans 12 amino acids. CDR3 region: CASSQGGYEQYF. DNA of the CDR3: TGTGCCAGCAGCCAGGGAGGGTACGAGCAGTACTTC.

This clone was picked up one time. The chain joins TRBV28 to TRBJ2-7; possibly TRBD2 for D (6 bases). Germline CDR1 is MDHEN and CDR2 is SYDVKM. V was cut by 6 bases and J by 2 bases, with 8 bases left in between. The CDR3 length is 12 residues. The CDR3 DNA reads as TGTGCCAGCAGGGAGGGGCCCTACGAGCAGTACTTC. Translation: CASREGPYEQYF. The whole variable domain, filled in from reference TRBV28 and TRBJ2-7, reads DVKVTQSSRYLVKRTGEKVFLECVQDMDHENMFWYRQDPGLGLRLIYFSYDVKMKEKGDIPEGYSVSREKKERFSLILESASTNQTSMYLCASREGPYEQYFGPGTRLTVT.

The chain links TRBV30 to TRBJ2-7; TRBD2 matches at 8 bases. V lost 5 bases and J lost 4; bases outside the gene matches: 13. Per germline, CDR1 GTSNPN and CDR2 SVGIG (reference sequence). The CDR3 sequence is 15 residues long. CDR3 protein: CAWSQLAVSAYEQYF. In nucleotides, the CDR3 is TGTGCCTGGTCCCAACTAGCGGTTTCGGCGTACGAGCAGTACTTC.

The rearrangement links TRBV5-5 to TRBJ2-3; D remains ambiguous. Trimming took 0 bases from V and 2 from J, leaving 10 bases between them. Per germline, CDR1 SGHKS and CDR2 YYEKEE (reference sequence). The CDR3 is made up of 15 amino acids. The CDR3 sequence is CASSLAGHDTDTQYF. The CDR3 coding sequence is TGTGCCAGCAGCTTGGCTGGCCATGACACAGATACGCAGTATTTT.

J is TRBJ2-3 and V is TRBV20-1; TRBD2 matches at 8 bases. This CDR3 comprises 15 residues. V gave up 3 bases and J gave up 1 base; unmatched junction bases: 6. The V gene's germline CDR1 is DFQATT and CDR2 SNEGSKA (reference sequence). CDR3 in amino acids: CSASVAGGRTDTQYF. The CDR3 DNA is TGCAGTGCTAGTGTTGCGGGGGGACGCACAGATACGCAGTATTTT.

A single count supports this clone. The chain employs TRBV6-4 and TRBJ2-6, with TRBD2 identical over 7 bases. This CDR3 comprises 18 residues. The ends lost 4 bases at V and 0 bases at J; junction bases unmatched: 9. Germline CDR1 is MRHNA and CDR2 is SNTAGT. The CDR3 coding sequence is TGTGCCAGCAGTGTTTTGGGGGGGGGACCCTCTGGGGCCAACGTCCTGACTTTC. This gives the protein CASSVLGGGPSGANVLTF.

This clone was detected only a few times. This chain connects TRBV19 to TRBJ2-7; 10 positions match TRBD1. Germline V gene lookup returns CDR1 LNHDA and CDR2 SQIVND (reference sequence). The CDR3 has 12 residues. V shed 9 bases and J 4 bases; nucleotides not matched to a gene: 3. CDR3 sequence reads: CASGDRGYEQYF. Here the CDR3 DNA reads TGTGCCAGCGGGGACAGGGGATACGAGCAGTACTTC.

This chain links TRBV6-1 with TRBJ2-5; D might be TRBD1 (5 bases). V lost 2 bases and J 3 bases, leaving 19 bases between the germline ends. This CDR3 comprises 17 residues. Germline values: CDR1 MNHNS, CDR2 SASEGT. The CDR3 is CASSESRKNRQKETQYF. The CDR3 coding sequence is TGTGCCAGCAGTGAATCGCGAAAAAATCGACAGAAAGAGACCCAGTACTTC.

The chain employs TRBV2 and TRBJ2-3; D is unclear. The CDR3 has 14 residues. V was pared by 6 bases and J by 0 bases, with 10 bases between. Germline V gene lookup returns CDR1 SNHLY and CDR2 FYNNEI. As DNA, the CDR3 is TGTGCCAGCAGACCCCAGACTAGCACAGATACGCAGTATTTT. This encodes CASRPQTSTDTQYF.

This rearrangement joins TRBV6-6 to TRBJ1-2, with D possibly matching TRBD1 (5 bases). The CDR3 length is 16 residues. Per the germline V gene, CDR1 is MNHNY and CDR2 is SVGAGI (reference sequence). The germline V and J ends were trimmed by 2 bases and 4 bases, with 17 bases remaining between them. The CDR3 loop is CASSYPSGLEGYGYTF. The CDR3 region has the DNA TGTGCCAGCAGTTACCCCTCAGGGCTGGAGGGCTATGGCTACACCTTC.

The V call is TRBV7-3, the J call TRBJ2-1; 7 positions match TRBD1. Trimming cost V 3 bases and J 4 bases; bases outside gene matches: 0. CDR1 and CDR2 (germline): SGHTA, FQGTGA. The CDR3 spans 13 residues. The CDR3, as DNA: TGTGCCAGCAGCTTGGGACAGTACAATGAGCAGTTCTTC. Protein: CASSLGQYNEQFF.

The chain couples TRBV12-5 to TRBJ2-1; weak D call: TRBD1 (6 bases). This CDR3 is built from 15 residues. V was pared by 5 bases and J by 9 bases, with 20 bases between. Germline lookup yields CDR1 LGHNT and CDR2 FRNRAP. CDR3 sequence reads: CASGPSSGGLGEQFF. DNA for the CDR3: TGTGCTAGTGGTCCATCGTCTGGGGGCTTGGGTGAGCAGTTCTTC.

This clone came up a few times. As DNA, the CDR3 is TGTGCCAGCACCCCACAGGGGTTCACTGAAGCTTTCTTT. Protein: CASTPQGFTEAFF. J is TRBJ1-1 and V is TRBV4-2; 7 nucleotides align to TRBD1. Germline CDR1 is LGHNA and CDR2 is YNFKEQ. J gave up 4 bases and V 7 bases, and 6 bases lay outside the gene matches. The CDR3 consists of 13 residues.

V is TRBV25-1 and J is TRBJ1-2; no clear D. The V end was cut by 3 bases, the J end by 5 bases, with 7 bases between. The CDR3 has 12 amino acids. The germline CDR1 and CDR2 sequences are MGHDK and SYGVNS. CDR3 nucleotide sequence: TGTGCCAGCAGTGACAGGCTGTATGGCTACACCTTC. As protein: CASSDRLYGYTF.

As regards this clone: This same CDR3 is encoded by further DNA sequences in the sample. V and J are TRBV19 and TRBJ1-2, with 10 bases that match TRBD1. The ends lost 3 bases at V and 2 bases at J; junction bases unmatched: 3. Germline V gives CDR1 LNHDA, CDR2 SQIVND (reference sequence). CDR3 length: 15 residues. CDR3 protein: CASSIRQGANYGYTF. DNA of the CDR3: TGTGCCAGTAGTATTAGACAGGGGGCGAACTATGGCTACACCTTC. The variable domain in full, completed from reference TRBV19 and TRBJ1-2, reads DGGITQSPKYLFRKEGQNVTLSCEQNLNHDAMYWYRQDPGQGLRLIYYSQIVNDFQKGDIAEGYSVSREKKESFPLTVTSAQKNPTAFYLCASSIRQGANYGYTFGSGTRLTVV.

The chain recombines TRBV7-6 with TRBJ2-7, with 9 positions matching TRBD1. This CDR3 contains 14 residues. The germline gives CDR1 SGHVS, CDR2 FNYEAQ. V dropped 4 bases and J dropped 4; count of bases not matched to a gene: 5. In DNA, the CDR3 is TGTGCCAGCAGCTACAGCGGACAGGGGTACGAGCAGTACTTC. It specifies CASSYSGQGYEQYF.

This clone was found a few times. The J gene is TRBJ1-4, the V gene TRBV19, with 8 bases identical to TRBD1. Losses at the gene ends were 5 bases for V and 4 bases for J; bases not matched to a gene: 6. Germline V gene data show CDR1 as LNHDA and CDR2 as SQIVND (reference sequence). This CDR3 has 15 amino acids. CDR3 sequence: CASSPYRGVNEKLFF. Written as DNA, the CDR3 is TGTGCCAGTAGTCCCTACAGGGGGGTTAATGAAAAACTGTTTTTT. Full variable domain (outside the CDR3, taken from reference TRBV19 and TRBJ1-4): DGGITQSPKYLFRKEGQNVTLSCEQNLNHDAMYWYRQDPGQGLRLIYYSQIVNDFQKGDIAEGYSVSREKKESFPLTVTSAQKNPTAFYLCASSPYRGVNEKLFFGSGTQLSVL.

The chain uses TRBV30 and TRBJ2-7, with TRBD2 as a possible D gene (5 bases). V lost 2 bases to trimming and J lost 4 bases, with 12 bases between them. This CDR3 has 13 residues. Germline V gene sequence: CDR1 GTSNPN, CDR2 SVGIG (reference sequence). The CDR3, as DNA: TGTGCCTGGAGTAGACTTGAGGGTTACGAGCAGTACTTC. Its protein is CAWSRLEGYEQYF.